This paragraph covers one T cell receptor beta chain sequence. The data originate from a study of blood T cell repertoires in COVID-19. Participant age was roughly 18 to 95 years, and participants resided in approximately 25 US areas. Donors in Cohort 3 who had recovered were those with two negative PCRs, healthcare professional clearance, or resolution of their symptoms. V dropped 7 bases and J dropped 0 bases, with 12 bases sitting between them. The CDR3 totals 14 residues. CDR1 and CDR2 (germline): ENHRY, SYGVKD. Original methodology: Scientists estimated how many nucleated cells there were by amplifying reference gene primers. The repertoire was sequenced with immunoSEQ multiplex PCR; TCRdb's copy has only in-frame clones and lacks some. D and trimming were read from the DNA, whereas the V and J calls and clone size are those reported in that table. The data contain some 200,000 clones, around 80% of them singletons.

This clonotype was sampled from a woman in her 50s who had recovered from COVID-19. This chain uses TRBV10-3 with TRBJ1-1, with D uncertain. The sample comprised PBMCs or T cells enriched from blood (not recorded which). The CDR3 spells CAITAFGVNTEAFF. The DNA for the CDR3 is TGTGCCATCACCGCATTCGGAGTGAACACTGAAGCTTTCTTT.